The 8 T cell receptor beta chains below come from one sample, sequenced in a study of beta chain features in type 1 diabetes. Of the isolated RNA, all was reverse transcribed, and so the sequenced material was expressed TCRB transcripts. Profiling relied on immunoSEQ multiplex PCR, and the TCRdb table lists in-frame clones only, not all of them. The data contain hundreds of thousands of clones, around 15% of them seen just once; the ten biggest clones take up about 0.086%. Sequencing was carried out using naive CD4+ T cells from blood. These receptors were collected from a man between 18 and 29 years old in good health.

This clone was counted a few times. This chain joins TRBV27 and TRBJ2-5, with TRBD2 matching 7 bases. Germline-derived CDR1 and CDR2 are MNHEY and SMNVEV (reference sequence). CDR3 size: 15 residues. V dropped 0 bases and J dropped 2; count of bases not matched to a gene: 3. The CDR3 is CASSLSSAGQETQYF. CDR3 nucleotides: TGTGCCAGCAGTTTATCGTCAGCGGGACAAGAGACCCAGTACTTC.

The chain recombines TRBV5-6 with TRBJ1-4, with 8 bases lining up with TRBD1. Germline-derived CDR1 and CDR2 are SGHDT and YYEEEE. The CDR3 is 14 amino acids. The J segment lost 4 bases and the V segment lost 3 bases, leaving 2 bases of the junction unmatched. CDR3 sequence reads: CASSSQGVNEKLFF. The CDR3 bases are TGTGCCAGCAGCTCACAGGGGGTTAATGAAAAACTGTTTTTT. The full variable domain, its missing parts supplied by reference TRBV5-6 and TRBJ1-4, is DAGVTQSPTHLIKTRGQQVTLRCSPKSGHDTVSWYQQALGQGPQFIFQYYEEEERQRGNFPDRFSGHQFPNYSSELNVNALLLGDSALYLCASSSQGVNEKLFFGSGTQLSVL.

The chain carries TRBV15 and TRBJ2-7; 11 nucleotides match TRBD2. The CDR3 extends over 18 amino acids. The V gene's germline CDR1 is LNHNV and CDR2 YYDKDF (reference sequence). Trimming at V came to 0 bases and at J to 2 bases, leaving 9 bases not matched to a gene. CDR3 sequence: CATSREGLAEAGPYEQYF. CDR3 DNA: TGTGCCACCAGCAGAGAGGGACTAGCGGAGGCGGGGCCCTACGAGCAGTACTTC.

The V gene is TRBV11-2, the J gene TRBJ2-7; D call uncertain. This CDR3 contains 13 residues. The V end was cut by 5 bases, the J end by 1 base, with 9 bases between. Per the germline V gene, CDR1 is SGHAT and CDR2 is FQNNGV. The CDR3, as DNA: TGTGCCAGCAGCCCCAGAGAGTCCTACGAGCAGTACTTC. It specifies CASSPRESYEQYF.

This clone has only a few counts. This rearrangement joins TRBV10-3 to TRBJ2-2, with D possibly matching TRBD2 (5 bases). V was shortened by 4 bases and J by 4 bases, with 10 bases between the two germline ends. There are 14 residues in the CDR3. Germline loops: CDR1 ENHRY, CDR2 SYGVKD. The CDR3 DNA is TGTGCCATCAGTGCAATTGAGGGCACCGGGGAGCTGTTTTTT. Protein sequence: CAISAIEGTGELFF.

The chain combines TRBV6-1 with TRBJ2-3; 11 bases agree with TRBD2. Germline CDR1 MNHNS, CDR2 SASEGT. The CDR3 covers 14 residues. With V trimmed by 6 bases and J by 3 bases, 2 bases remained unmatched. DNA of the CDR3: TGTGCCAGCAGCCTAGCGGGAGGTACAGATACGCAGTATTTT. Residues: CASSLAGGTDTQYF.

This clone was observed a few times. The chain combines TRBV7-2 with TRBJ1-6; D is unresolved. CDR1 is SGHTA and CDR2 is FQGNSA in the germline V gene. This CDR3 comprises 17 residues. V was shortened by 5 bases and J by 10 bases, with 24 bases between the two germline ends. CDR3 nucleotides: TGTGCCAGCAGCCGCGGTTTAGGGCCCGGTTTGTGGTCACCCCTCCACTTT. It specifies CASSRGLGPGLWSPLHF. The full variable domain, its missing parts supplied by reference TRBV7-2 and TRBJ1-6, is GAGVSQSPSNKVTEKGKDVELRCDPISGHTALYWYRQSLGQGLEFLIYFQGNSAPDKSGLPSDRFSAERTGGSVSTLTIQRTQQEDSAVYLCASSRGLGPGLWSPLHFGNGTRLTVT.

This clone was seen a few times. This CDR3 reads CASSTGGANVLTF. DNA of the CDR3: TGTGCCAGCTCAACGGGAGGGGCCAACGTCCTGACTTTC. This chain uses TRBV18 with TRBJ2-6, with a possible D match to TRBD2 (5 bases). V was shortened by 5 bases and J by 4 bases, with 6 bases between the two germline ends. Germline lookup yields CDR1 KGHSH and CDR2 LQKENI. This CDR3 has 13 residues.